A single sample is the source of the 27 T cell receptor beta chains below, sequenced in a study of blood T cell repertoires in COVID-19. The protocol was immunoSEQ multiplex PCR, while the TCRdb copy is restricted to in-frame clones and leaves out a portion. The table lists about 330,000 clones, around 87% of them singletons. Sequenced: PBMCs or T cells enriched from blood (not recorded which). The receptors were sampled from a woman aged 30 to 39 who had recovered from COVID-19.

This clone appeared a single time. The rearrangement joins TRBV5-1 to TRBJ2-3; D gene unclear. This CDR3 has 16 residues. The V gene's germline CDR1 is SGHRS and CDR2 YFSETQ. V was clipped by 0 bases and J by 2 bases, with 13 bases between them. CDR3 loop: CASSLDSRHTTDTQYF. The CDR3 DNA sequence: TGCGCCAGCAGCTTGGACTCGCGGCACACCACAGATACGCAGTATTTT.

This clone is a singleton in its sample. The chain employs TRBV4-2 and TRBJ1-6; TRBD1 matches 11 bases. With 0 bases clipped from V and 9 bases from J, the junction kept 4 bases outside the gene matches. The CDR3 covers 16 residues. Germline lookup yields CDR1 LGHNA and CDR2 YNFKEQ. This CDR3 is CASSQDQGTGGSPLHF. Here the CDR3 DNA reads TGTGCCAGCAGCCAAGATCAGGGGACAGGGGGTTCACCCCTCCACTTT.

The rearrangement uses TRBV25-1 and TRBJ2-3, with TRBD1 matching over 8 bases. The CDR3 totals 13 residues. Germline V CDR1 and CDR2: MGHDK, SYGVNS. Unmatched junction bases numbered 4, after V lost 4 bases and J lost 7 bases. The CDR3 sequence: CASSGQGMNTQYF. The CDR3 nucleotides are TGTGCCAGCAGTGGACAGGGGATGAATACGCAGTATTTT.

The chain links TRBV4-3 to TRBJ1-4; 10 bases are a match to TRBD1. The CDR3 loop spans 20 amino acids. Germline values: CDR1 LGHNA, CDR2 YSLEER. The trim removed 0 bases at V and 4 bases at J, leaving 14 bases unmatched. The CDR3 reads CASSQDPGQGMVHSNEKLFF. Here the CDR3 DNA reads TGCGCCAGCAGCCAAGACCCGGGACAGGGGATGGTTCATAGTAATGAAAAACTGTTTTTT.

V and J are TRBV11-2 and TRBJ1-1; D gene unclear. The V gene's germline CDR1 is SGHAT and CDR2 FQNNGV. The CDR3 covers 13 residues. Trimming cost V 5 bases and J 3 bases, with 10 bases left between them. CDR3 nucleotide sequence: TGTGCCAGCAGCCCCGACACGGACACTGAAGCTTTCTTT. As protein: CASSPDTDTEAFF.

The chain uses TRBV7-2 and TRBJ1-6; no reliable D call. Germline CDR1 and CDR2: SGHTA and FQGNSA. The ends were cut back, 2 bases at V and 0 bases at J, with 11 bases in the middle. CDR3 length: 17 residues. Here the CDR3 DNA reads TGTGCCAGCAGCTTATCGTCAACGAGCTCCTATAATTCACCCCTCCACTTT. Its protein product is CASSLSSTSSYNSPLHF.

The chain employs TRBV11-2 and TRBJ1-2; D perhaps matches TRBD1 (6 bases). V was trimmed by 5 bases and J by 8 bases, leaving 15 bases between them. CDR3 length equals 13 residues. CDR1 SGHAT and CDR2 FQNNGV come from the germline V gene. The CDR3 DNA reads as TGTGCCAGCAGCGCCCGGACAGTTTACGGCTACACCTTC. It specifies CASSARTVYGYTF.

The J gene is TRBJ1-4, the V gene TRBV5-1; a weak D match, TRBD1 (5 bases). V was pared by 7 bases and J by 8 bases, with 21 bases between. In germline, CDR1 is SGHRS, CDR2 YFSETQ. This CDR3 has 15 amino acids. The CDR3 loop is CASRRGIGDEEKLFF. The CDR3 coding sequence is TGCGCCAGCCGCCGGGGGATTGGGGATGAGGAAAAACTGTTTTTT.

This sequence joins TRBV28 and TRBJ2-3; 14 nucleotides agree with TRBD2. J lost 5 bases, V lost 6 bases, and 7 bases had no gene match. Germline loops: CDR1 MDHEN, CDR2 SYDVKM. This CDR3 spans 16 amino acids. The CDR3 loop is CASRRTSGGRVDTQYF. The CDR3, as DNA: TGTGCCAGCAGGAGGACTAGCGGGGGGCGGGTAGATACGCAGTATTTT. Full variable domain (outside the CDR3, taken from reference TRBV28 and TRBJ2-3): DVKVTQSSRYLVKRTGEKVFLECVQDMDHENMFWYRQDPGLGLRLIYFSYDVKMKEKGDIPEGYSVSREKKERFSLILESASTNQTSMYLCASRRTSGGRVDTQYFGPGTRLTVL.

The chain uses TRBV18 and TRBJ2-2; 7 bases line up with TRBD1. The CDR3 has 18 amino acids. Per the germline V gene, CDR1 is KGHSH and CDR2 is LQKENI. V lost 0 bases and J lost 5; bases outside the gene matches: 12. Here the CDR3 reads CASSPPSRGGGQTGELFF. The DNA of the CDR3 is TGTGCCAGCTCACCACCGTCAAGAGGGGGCGGTCAGACCGGGGAGCTGTTTTTT.

The V and J genes are TRBV15 and TRBJ1-4; the match to TRBD1 covers 8 bases. Germline V gene sequence: CDR1 LNHNV, CDR2 YYDKDF (reference sequence). The CDR3 length is 16 residues. The V segment lost 2 bases and the J segment 6 bases; nucleotides outside the gene matches: 8. In DNA form, the CDR3 reads TGTGCCACCAGCAGATCGGACAGGGCGTTTTATGAAAAACTGTTTTTT. As protein: CATSRSDRAFYEKLFF.

Concerning this clone itself: Other DNA sequences in the sample encode the same CDR3. V gene TRBV27 combines with J gene TRBJ2-7; D might be TRBD1 (5 bases). The CDR3 length is 13 residues. V shed 2 bases and J shed 0 bases, with 5 bases lying between them. Germline CDR1 and CDR2: MNHEY and SMNVEV (reference sequence). DNA for the CDR3: TGTGCCAGCAGTTTACAGGGCTCCTACGAGCAGTACTTC. It is translated as CASSLQGSYEQYF.

This chain connects TRBV6-5 to TRBJ1-2, with TRBD1 as a possible D gene (6 bases). This CDR3 spans 12 amino acids. V was shortened by 4 bases and J by 8 bases, with 11 bases between the two germline ends. Germline V CDR1 and CDR2: MNHEY, SVGAGI. The CDR3 DNA reads as TGTGCCAGCAGTTCCTACAGGGAAGGCTACACCTTC. Protein sequence: CASSSYREGYTF.

The chain has TRBV27 and TRBJ2-7, with D possibly TRBD2 on 6 matching bases. Germline V lookup: CDR1 MNHEY, CDR2 SMNVEV (reference sequence). Between the trimmed V and J ends, which lost 2 bases and 7 bases, there was a span of 21 bases. The CDR3 contains 16 residues. CDR3 nucleotides: TGTGCCAGCAGTTTAATTCTCGGGGACTGGATCGGGGAGCAGTACTTC. It is translated as CASSLILGDWIGEQYF.

V gene TRBV7-9 combines with J gene TRBJ2-7; TRBD1 matches 11 bases. Trimming took 3 bases from V and 12 from J; bases not matched to a gene: 13. CDR1 and CDR2 from the germline V gene are SEHNR and FQNEAQ (reference sequence). The length of the CDR3 is 15 residues. The CDR3 region is CASSFLDRGRGGTYF. CDR3 bases: TGTGCCAGCAGCTTCCTGGACAGGGGGCGCGGGGGGACGTACTTC. The entire variable domain, with the rest obtained from reference TRBV7-9 and TRBJ2-7, is as follows: DTGVSQNPRHKITKRGQNVTFRCDPISEHNRLYWYRQTLGQGPEFLTYFQNEAQLEKSRLLSDRFSAERPKGSFSTLEIQRTEQGDSAMYLCASSFLDRGRGGTYFGPGTRLTVT.

The CDR3 DNA reads TGTGCCAGCAGTGAACAGGGTTTAAATGAAAAACTGTTTTTT. This translates into CASSEQGLNEKLFF. This chain joins TRBV2 and TRBJ1-4, with D possibly being TRBD1 (5 bases). CDR1 and CDR2 from the germline V gene are SNHLY and FYNNEI. The CDR3 totals 14 residues. Trimming stripped 2 bases from V and 5 bases from J, with 9 bases between.

The chain uses TRBV5-1 and TRBJ2-1, with 8 bases lining up with TRBD1. The V gene end was trimmed by 4 bases and the J gene end by 8 bases; junction bases not matched to a gene: 8. This CDR3 has 14 residues. Looked up from germline, CDR1 is SGHRS and CDR2 is YFSETQ. As DNA, the CDR3 is TGCGCCAGCAGCCTAGGACAGGGTGATCATGAGCAGTTCTTC. Translating it yields CASSLGQGDHEQFF.

The chain has TRBV11-2 and TRBJ1-1; D gene uncertain. The CDR3 runs to 12 residues. Germline lookup yields CDR1 SGHAT and CDR2 FQNNGV. V lost 4 bases, J lost 5 bases, and 8 bases lay in between. CDR3 in amino acids: CASSSRGTEAFF. For the CDR3, the DNA is TGTGCCAGCAGCTCCCGAGGGACTGAAGCTTTCTTT.

The rearrangement joins TRBV25-1 to TRBJ1-5, with 8 bases aligning to TRBD1. The germline V gene encodes CDR1 MGHDK and CDR2 SYGVNS. The CDR3 is 15 residues long. V was pared by 2 bases and J by 6 bases, with 6 bases of the junction left unmatched. Here the CDR3 reads CASSEKRQGRQPQHF. The CDR3 coding sequence is TGTGCCAGCAGTGAAAAAAGACAGGGGCGTCAGCCCCAGCATTTT.

The CDR3 coding sequence is TGTGCCAGCAGTTACGGAGGGATCTACGAGCAGTACTTC. It specifies CASSYGGIYEQYF. The chain couples TRBV6-5 to TRBJ2-7, with a weak D call TRBD2 (6 bases). The CDR3 consists of 13 residues. In germline, CDR1 is MNHEY, CDR2 SVGAGI. The V end lost 2 bases, the J end lost 3 bases, and 8 bases lay between the germline ends.

The J gene is TRBJ2-6, the V gene TRBV7-8; TRBD1 matches at 7 bases. The junction had 10 bases not matched to a gene; V was cut back by 5 bases and J by 0 bases. CDR1 and CDR2 from the germline V gene are SGHVS and FQNEAQ. CDR3 length: 18 amino acids. In DNA, the CDR3 is TGTGCCAGCAGCCTAGGACAGGCGACGGGCTCTGGGGCCAACGTCCTGACTTTC. Amino acids: CASSLGQATGSGANVLTF.

This clone was seen once. This chain connects TRBV6-5 to TRBJ2-7, with D hard to call. The CDR3 sequence is 16 residues long. With 0 bases removed from V and 3 bases from J, the gap between germline ends came to 15 bases. Germline V gives CDR1 MNHEY, CDR2 SVGAGI. The CDR3 loop reads CASSYSRSWRGYEQYF. The CDR3 coding sequence is TGTGCCAGCAGTTACTCACGTAGTTGGAGAGGCTACGAGCAGTACTTC.

The V call is TRBV12-3 or TRBV12-4, the J call TRBJ1-4; D is unresolved. The CDR3 spans 13 residues. Deletions cut 6 bases from V and 0 bases from J, with 5 bases between. In DNA form, the CDR3 reads TGTGCCAGCAGCCTAGCAACTAATGAAAAACTGTTTTTT. This encodes CASSLATNEKLFF.

The table lists this clone with a count of one. The chain links TRBV18 to TRBJ2-1, with 7 bases that match TRBD1. V shed 0 bases and J 4 bases; nucleotides not matched to a gene: 6. This CDR3 spans 16 amino acids. CDR1 and CDR2 (germline): KGHSH, LQKENI. Written as DNA, the CDR3 is TGTGCCAGCTCACCACCGACGGGGACAGCTTACAATGAGCAGTTCTTC. This encodes CASSPPTGTAYNEQFF. Full variable domain (missing parts from reference TRBV18 and TRBJ2-1): NAGVMQNPRHLVRRRGQEARLRCSPMKGHSHVYWYRQLPEEGLKFMVYLQKENIIDESGMPKERFSAEFPKEGPSILRIQQVVRGDSAAYFCASSPPTGTAYNEQFFGPGTRLTVL.

The genes are TRBV5-6 and TRBJ2-3, with D hard to call. V gave up 4 bases and J gave up 1 base, with 10 bases separating them. Germline loops: CDR1 SGHDT, CDR2 YYEEEE. This CDR3 has 14 amino acids. The CDR3 spells CASSPEVGTDTQYF. The CDR3, as DNA: TGTGCCAGCAGCCCAGAGGTAGGCACAGATACGCAGTATTTT.

The chain couples TRBV5-1 to TRBJ1-2, with D perhaps matching TRBD1 (5 bases). With 2 bases removed from V and 0 bases from J, the gap between germline ends came to 11 bases. Germline CDR1 reads SGHRS; CDR2 reads YFSETQ. The CDR3 has 15 residues. In DNA form, the CDR3 reads TGCGCCAGCAGCTTTACAGGCCTAGCTAACTATGGCTACACCTTC. Protein sequence: CASSFTGLANYGYTF.

The chain has TRBV4-1 and TRBJ2-7; TRBD1 matches 9 bases. V shed 5 bases and J 5 bases; nucleotides not matched to a gene: 10. The CDR3 has 15 residues. CDR1 is MGHRA, CDR2 YSYEKL, per germline. The CDR3 is CASSYEGQGINEQYF. CDR3 in DNA: TGCGCCAGCAGCTATGAGGGACAGGGTATCAACGAGCAGTACTTC.